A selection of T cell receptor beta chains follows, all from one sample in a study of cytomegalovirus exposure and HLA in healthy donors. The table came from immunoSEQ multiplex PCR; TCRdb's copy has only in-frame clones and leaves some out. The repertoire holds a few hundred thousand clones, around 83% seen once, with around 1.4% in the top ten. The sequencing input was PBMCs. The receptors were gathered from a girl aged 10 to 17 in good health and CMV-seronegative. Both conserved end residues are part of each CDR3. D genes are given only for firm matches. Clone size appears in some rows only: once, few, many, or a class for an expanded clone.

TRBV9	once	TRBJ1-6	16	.	CASSVGLTGSNSPLHF	TGTGCCAGCAGCGTAGGATTAACAGGGAGTAATTCACCCCTCCACTTT
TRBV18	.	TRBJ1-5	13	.	CASSPVGDQPQHF	TGTGCCAGCTCACCAGTCGGGGATCAGCCCCAGCATTTT
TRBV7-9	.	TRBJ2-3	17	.	CASSGPRGEGRTDTQYF	TGTGCCAGCAGCGGCCCACGGGGTGAGGGTCGCACAGATACGCAGTATTTT
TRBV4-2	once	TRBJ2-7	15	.	CASSLRDDSSYEQYF	TGTGCCAGCAGCCTGCGAGACGACAGTAGCTACGAGCAGTACTTC
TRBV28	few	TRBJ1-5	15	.	CASSAGQTSNQPQHF	TGTGCCAGCAGCGCCGGACAGACTAGCAATCAGCCCCAGCATTTT
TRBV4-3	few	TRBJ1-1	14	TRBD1	CASSRYGTGAEAFF	TGCGCCAGCAGCCGATATGGGACAGGGGCCGAAGCTTTCTTT
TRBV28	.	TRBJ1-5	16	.	CASSSLGRGVGQPQHF	TGTGCCAGCAGTTCGTTGGGCAGGGGAGTCGGTCAGCCCCAGCATTTT
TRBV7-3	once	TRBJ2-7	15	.	CASSHQGGGLYEQYF	TGTGCCAGCAGCCATCAAGGGGGGGGCCTCTACGAGCAGTACTTC
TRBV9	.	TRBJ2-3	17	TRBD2	CASSVESREVGTDTQYF	TGTGCCAGCAGCGTAGAGAGTCGGGAGGTAGGCACAGATACGCAGTATTTT
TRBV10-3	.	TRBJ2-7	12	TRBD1	CAIRRQGNEQYF	TGTGCCATCAGAAGACAGGGAAACGAGCAGTACTTC
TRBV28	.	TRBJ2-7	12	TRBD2	CASSLGTSGAYF	TGTGCCAGCAGCCTGGGGACTAGCGGGGCGTACTTC
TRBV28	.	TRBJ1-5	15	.	CASSLFVARYQPQHF	TGTGCCAGCAGTTTATTCGTAGCGCGATATCAGCCCCAGCATTTT
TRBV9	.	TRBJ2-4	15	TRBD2	CASSVDLAEGRIQYF	TGTGCCAGCAGCGTAGACCTAGCGGAGGGACGGATTCAGTACTTC
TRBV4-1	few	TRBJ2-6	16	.	CASSQVSFSGANVLTF	TGCGCCAGCAGCCAAGTATCGTTCTCTGGGGCCAACGTCCTGACTTTC
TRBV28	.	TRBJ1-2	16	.	CASSFDRGFLHYGYTF	TGTGCCAGCAGTTTCGATAGGGGTTTTCTGCACTATGGCTACACCTTC
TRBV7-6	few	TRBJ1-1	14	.	CASSYSRGNTEAFF	TGTGCCAGCAGCTACTCCCGGGGGAATACTGAAGCTTTCTTT
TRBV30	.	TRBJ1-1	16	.	CAWSGFGDSPDTEAFF	TGTGCCTGGAGTGGTTTCGGGGATAGCCCGGACACTGAAGCTTTCTTT
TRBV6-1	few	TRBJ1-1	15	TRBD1	CASRRPGQGVTEAFF	TGTGCCAGCAGGAGACCGGGACAGGGGGTTACTGAAGCTTTCTTT
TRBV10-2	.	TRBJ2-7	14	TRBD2	CASSASGSSYEQYF	TGCGCCAGCAGTGCTAGCGGAAGCTCCTACGAGCAGTACTTC
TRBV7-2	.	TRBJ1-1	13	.	CASMGGWITEAFF	TGTGCCAGCATGGGAGGTTGGATCACTGAAGCTTTCTTT
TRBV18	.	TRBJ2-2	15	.	CASSPVISYTGELFF	TGTGCCAGCTCACCAGTAATCAGTTACACCGGGGAGCTGTTTTTT
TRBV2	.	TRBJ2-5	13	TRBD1	CASILDRGETQYF	TGTGCCAGCATCCTGGACAGGGGAGAGACCCAGTACTTC
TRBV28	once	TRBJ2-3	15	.	CASSGGGVPTDTQYF	TGTGCCAGCAGTGGAGGAGGCGTACCCACAGATACGCAGTATTTT
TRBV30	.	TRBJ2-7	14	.	CAWTGSLNPYEQYF	TGTGCCTGGACCGGTTCCCTAAACCCCTACGAGCAGTACTTC
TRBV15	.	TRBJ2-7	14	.	CATSSLPGESEQYF	TGTGCCACCAGCAGTCTCCCGGGGGAGAGCGAGCAGTACTTC
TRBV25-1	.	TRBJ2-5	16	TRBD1	CASSHLPGQGEETQYF	TGTGCCAGCAGTCATTTACCGGGACAGGGGGAAGAGACCCAGTACTTC
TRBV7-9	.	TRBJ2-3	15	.	CAGRRAGQNTDTQYF	TGTGCCGGGAGACGCGCGGGACAGAACACAGATACGCAGTATTTT